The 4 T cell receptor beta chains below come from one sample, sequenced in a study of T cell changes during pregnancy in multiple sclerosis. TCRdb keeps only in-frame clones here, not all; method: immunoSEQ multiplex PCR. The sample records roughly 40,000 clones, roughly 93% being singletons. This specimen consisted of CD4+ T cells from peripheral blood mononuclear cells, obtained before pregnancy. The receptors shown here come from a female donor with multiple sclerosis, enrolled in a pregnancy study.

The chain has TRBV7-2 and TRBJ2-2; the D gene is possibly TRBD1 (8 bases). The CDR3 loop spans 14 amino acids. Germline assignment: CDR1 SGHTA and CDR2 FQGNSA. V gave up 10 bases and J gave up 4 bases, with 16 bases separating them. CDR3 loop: CAIGQGGGTGELFF. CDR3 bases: TGTGCCATTGGACAGGGAGGGGGCACCGGGGAGCTGTTTTTT.

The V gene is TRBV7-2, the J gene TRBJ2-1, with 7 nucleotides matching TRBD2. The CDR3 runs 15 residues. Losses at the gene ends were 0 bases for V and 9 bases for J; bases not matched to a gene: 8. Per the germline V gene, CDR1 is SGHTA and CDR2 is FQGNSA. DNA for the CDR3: TGTGCCAGCAGCTTAGCGGCGGGAGCCTTCGGTGAGCAGTTCTTC. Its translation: CASSLAAGAFGEQFF.

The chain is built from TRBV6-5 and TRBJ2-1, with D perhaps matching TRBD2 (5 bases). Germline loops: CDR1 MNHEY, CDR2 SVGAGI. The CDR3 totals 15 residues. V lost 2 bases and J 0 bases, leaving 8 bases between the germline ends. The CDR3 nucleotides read TGTGCCAGCAGTTACGCGGGTGCCTCCTACAATGAGCAGTTCTTC. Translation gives CASSYAGASYNEQFF.

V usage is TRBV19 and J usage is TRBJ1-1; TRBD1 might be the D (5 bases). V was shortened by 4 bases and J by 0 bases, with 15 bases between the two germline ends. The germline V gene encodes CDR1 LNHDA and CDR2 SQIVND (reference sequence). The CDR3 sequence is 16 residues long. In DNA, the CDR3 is TGTGCCAGTAGTAACAGGACGTGGTATATGAACACTGAAGCTTTCTTT. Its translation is CASSNRTWYMNTEAFF. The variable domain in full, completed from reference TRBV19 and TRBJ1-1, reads DGGITQSPKYLFRKEGQNVTLSCEQNLNHDAMYWYRQDPGQGLRLIYYSQIVNDFQKGDIAEGYSVSREKKESFPLTVTSAQKNPTAFYLCASSNRTWYMNTEAFFGQGTRLTVV.